This TCR beta chain appears in the sequencing data of a study of CD8 T cells in Susac syndrome (dated by TCRdb to about 2019). Background for the entire study: Whether CD8+ T cell activation and differentiation in Susac syndrome was antigen driven was tested using repertoire sequencing. The study compared CD8+ T cell repertoire clonality among 11 to 12 healthy donors, 14 Susac syndrome patients and fewer than 19 multiple sclerosis patients.

RNA was extracted with the RNeasy kit and roughly 0.45 to 1 ug was reverse transcribed using random hexamers. TCR beta CDR3 regions were amplified with the immunoSEQ multiplex PCR assay covering 54 Vbeta and 13 Jbeta segments. Bias from PCR amplification was corrected by using a synthetic template baseline for primer optimization and for computational correction. The original methods were these. Reads were assigned to V, D and J genes according to IMGT and analyzed in immunoSEQ Analyzer, with only productive sequences retained. Clonality was computed as one minus Shannon entropy normalized by log2 of the number of productive unique sequences. For each patient and control, public and private clones were evaluated within the 100 most prevalent clones. Susac-specific clones were defined as absent from healthy and MS cohorts, over a thousand published viral clones and other ImmuneACCESS disease sequences. The public reads were reanalyzed by TCRdb: fastp trimming at Q25, MiXCR alignment, in-frame beta chains only. Records with the same CDR3 protein are collapsed into one entry carrying the most frequent genes and DNA. In this record, the V and J calls reflect TCRdb's handling and not the investigators' own analysis. The sample table records about 430,000 distinct CDR3 sequences; around 83% of these occur just once. Under 0.15% of the sample is in the top ten clones.

The paper as a whole reports these results and caveats: The TCR sequencing and HLA analysis was acknowledged to have included a relatively small number of individuals.

As encoded in the germline V gene, CDR1 is MNHEY while CDR2 is SVGAGI. The cysteine opens and the phenylalanine closes a CDR3 of 16 amino acids. Of the read, only the CDR3 DNA is kept; its 48 bases are in frame from base 1. Relative to germline, V is 6 bases shorter and J is 2 bases shorter, with 19 bases between their ends. Notes on this clonotype: Its target antigen remains unknown. Within one base of it there is no much larger clone, and no base qualities were kept.

High-throughput TCR beta sequencing profiled peripheral blood CD8+ and CD4+ T cells from healthy donors, Susac syndrome patients and multiple sclerosis patients. The multiple sclerosis controls were treatment-naive patients whose relapsing-remitting disease, either stable or active, fulfilled the revised McDonald criteria. Bulk CD8+ and CD4+ T cells were purified by magnetic negative isolation, whereas CD8+ TEMRA cells were enriched by FACS. Blood was drawn into EDTA tubes, processed within 24 hours, and PBMCs were isolated by density gradient centrifugation. PBMCs intended for TCR sequencing were cryopreserved in liquid nitrogen and thawed later in a water bath at 37 degrees C. Purity of sorted or isolated CD4+, CD8+ and CD8+ TEMRA cells was at least 90%.

The sequenced sample was CD8+ T cells from PBMCs. Recombination connected TRBV6-5 to TRBJ1-1; the D segment cannot be called with confidence. This sequence was found in a human donor with multiple sclerosis. The nucleotides read TGTGCCAGCAGATTAACCCCTGGGGAGATAAACACTGAAGCTTTCTTT. It translates as CASRLTPGEINTEAFF.